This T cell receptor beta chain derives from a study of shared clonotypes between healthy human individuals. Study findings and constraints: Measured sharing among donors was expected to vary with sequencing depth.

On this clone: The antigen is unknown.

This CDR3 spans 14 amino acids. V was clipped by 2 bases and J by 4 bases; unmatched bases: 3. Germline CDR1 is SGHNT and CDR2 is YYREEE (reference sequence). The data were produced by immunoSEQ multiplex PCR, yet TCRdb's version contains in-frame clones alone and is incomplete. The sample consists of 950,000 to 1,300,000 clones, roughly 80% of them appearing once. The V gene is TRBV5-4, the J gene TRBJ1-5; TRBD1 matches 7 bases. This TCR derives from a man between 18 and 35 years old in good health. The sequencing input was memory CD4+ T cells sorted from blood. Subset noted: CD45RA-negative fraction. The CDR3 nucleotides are TGTGCCAGCAGCTTTTCGGGACAGAATCAGCCCCAGCATTTT. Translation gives CASSFSGQNQPQHF.